These T cell receptor beta chains were read from a single sample in a study of T cell repertoires in cytomegalovirus infection. What these receptors recognize is not known. A single record per CDR3 protein comes from TCRdb applying MiXCR to the reads. The repertoire holds approximately 470,000 distinct CDR3 sequences, with under 55% as singletons. The sample consisted of cultured PBMCs, taken from culture after CMV antigen stimulation. The receptors here all came from a human donor in good health (CMV status not recorded). Some clones in this sample may be carry-over from other donors' samples. Each CDR3 is given with its conserved first and last residue. D genes are given only for firm matches. For some rows the clone size is stated as once, few or many, or as a class when expanded; others skip it.

V gene,J gene,clone size,D gene,CDR3 protein,CDR3 DNA
TRBV7-8,TRBJ1-5,few,NA,CASSLDTSNQPQHF,TGTGCCAGCAGCCTTGACACCAGCAATCAGCCCCAGCATTTT
TRBV6-2/TRBV6-3,TRBJ1-2,few,NA,CASSYSEVEYGGYTF,TGTGCCAGCAGTTACTCGGAGGTCGAGTATGGGGGCTACACCTTC
TRBV18,TRBJ2-2,NA,NA,CASSPLATNTGELFF,TGTGCCAGCTCACCATTAGCGACGAACACCGGGGAGCTGTTTTTT
TRBV7-8,TRBJ2-7,NA,NA,CASSLSGGTSYEQYF,TGTGCCAGCAGCCTATCCGGGGGAACTTCCTACGAGCAGTACTTC
TRBV19,TRBJ1-1,NA,NA,CASSKLAAGNTEAFF,TGTGCCAGTAGTAAACTCGCGGCCGGGAACACTGAAGCTTTCTTT
TRBV4-1,TRBJ2-1,NA,NA,CASSQSSLEGELAFF,TGCGCCAGCAGCCAATCGTCATTGGAAGGGGAACTCGCGTTCTTC
TRBV28,TRBJ1-4,NA,TRBD1,CASSRPMGQGSEKLFF,TGTGCCAGCAGTCGGCCAATGGGACAGGGTAGTGAAAAACTGTTTTTT
TRBV19,TRBJ1-4,few,NA,CASSITDRYNEKLFF,TGTGCCAGTAGTATAACGGACCGCTATAATGAAAAACTGTTTTTT
TRBV7-2,TRBJ1-1,NA,NA,CASSFSTSPNTEAFF,TGTGCCAGCAGCTTCAGCACCTCCCCGAACACTGAAGCTTTCTTT
TRBV4-3,TRBJ1-4,NA,NA,CASSRLGTSGEKLFF,TGCGCCAGCAGCCGCCTCGGGACCTCAGGAGAAAAACTGTTTTTT
TRBV12-3/TRBV12-4,TRBJ1-4,NA,NA,CASNPSGVHEKLFF,TGTGCCAGCAACCCCTCCGGTGTGCATGAAAAACTGTTTTTT
TRBV28,TRBJ1-4,NA,NA,CASSSPSGETNEKLFF,TGTGCCAGCAGCTCTCCCTCGGGGGAAACTAATGAAAAACTGTTTTTT
TRBV7-6,TRBJ2-5,few,NA,CASSLAGGLYQETQYF,TGTGCCAGCAGCTTAGCCGGGGGTTTGTACCAAGAGACCCAGTACTTC
TRBV20-1,TRBJ2-1,NA,TRBD2,CSARDGGSGSGYEQFF,TGCAGTGCTAGAGATGGTGGGAGCGGGAGTGGATATGAGCAGTTCTTC
TRBV7-9,TRBJ1-1,NA,NA,CASSPRMGNTEAFF,TGTGCCAGCAGCCCTAGGATGGGGAACACTGAAGCTTTCTTT
TRBV2,TRBJ2-2,once,TRBD1,CASSEIGQGVTGELFF,TGTGCCAGCAGTGAGATTGGACAGGGGGTCACCGGGGAGCTGTTTTTT
TRBV5-6,TRBJ1-5,few,NA,CASSLQGRFPNQPQHF,TGTGCCAGCAGCTTGCAGGGTCGTTTCCCCAATCAGCCCCAGCATTTT
TRBV7-6,TRBJ2-5,NA,TRBD2,CASSLSGGNMETQYF,TGTGCCAGCAGCTTAAGCGGGGGTAATATGGAGACCCAGTACTTC
TRBV4-1,TRBJ2-1,NA,NA,CASSQDPGREQFF,TGCGCCAGCAGCCAAGATCCCGGGAGAGAGCAGTTCTTC
TRBV7-2,TRBJ2-5,few,NA,CASSLAEVGRETQYF,TGTGCCAGCAGCTTAGCGGAGGTGGGCCGGGAGACCCAGTACTTC
TRBV20-1,TRBJ2-3,few,TRBD2,CSACPGLAGGDLVDTQYF,TGCAGTGCTTGCCCGGGACTAGCGGGAGGGGATTTGGTGGATACGCAGTATTTT
TRBV11-2,TRBJ2-7,few,NA,CASSLDLSAGSEQYF,TGTGCCAGCAGCTTAGATCTCTCTGCAGGGAGCGAGCAGTACTTC
TRBV11-2,TRBJ1-6,NA,NA,CASSPGSDDSPLHF,TGTGCCAGCAGCCCTGGGAGCGATGATTCACCCCTCCACTTT
TRBV7-9,TRBJ2-2,few,TRBD2,CASSAIRDYNTGELFF,TGTGCCAGCAGCGCAATCCGGGACTACAACACCGGGGAGCTGTTTTTT
TRBV4-2,TRBJ1-4,once,NA,CASSQKGSGMEKLFF,TGTGCCAGCAGCCAAAAGGGGAGTGGGATGGAAAAACTGTTTTTT
TRBV2,TRBJ1-2,NA,NA,CASSPRQVLNYGYTF,TGTGCCAGCAGTCCCCGACAGGTTTTGAACTATGGCTACACCTTC
TRBV11-3,TRBJ2-1,NA,NA,CASSFIRGGEQFF,TGTGCCAGCAGCTTTATTAGAGGGGGTGAGCAGTTCTTC